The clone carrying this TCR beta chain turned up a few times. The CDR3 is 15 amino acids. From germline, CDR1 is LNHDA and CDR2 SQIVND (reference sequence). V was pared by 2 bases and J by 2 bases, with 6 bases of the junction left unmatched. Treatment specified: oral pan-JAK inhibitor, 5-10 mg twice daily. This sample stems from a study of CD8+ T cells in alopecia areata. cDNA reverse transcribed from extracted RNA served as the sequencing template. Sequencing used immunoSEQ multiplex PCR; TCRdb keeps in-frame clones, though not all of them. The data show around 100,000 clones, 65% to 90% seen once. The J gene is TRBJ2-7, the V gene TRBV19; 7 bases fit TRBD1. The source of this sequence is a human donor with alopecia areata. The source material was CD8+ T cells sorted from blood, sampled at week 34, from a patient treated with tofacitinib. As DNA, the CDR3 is TGTGCCAGTAGTATATCCGGGACAGTTACCTACGAGCAGTACTTC. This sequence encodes CASSISGTVTYEQYF.